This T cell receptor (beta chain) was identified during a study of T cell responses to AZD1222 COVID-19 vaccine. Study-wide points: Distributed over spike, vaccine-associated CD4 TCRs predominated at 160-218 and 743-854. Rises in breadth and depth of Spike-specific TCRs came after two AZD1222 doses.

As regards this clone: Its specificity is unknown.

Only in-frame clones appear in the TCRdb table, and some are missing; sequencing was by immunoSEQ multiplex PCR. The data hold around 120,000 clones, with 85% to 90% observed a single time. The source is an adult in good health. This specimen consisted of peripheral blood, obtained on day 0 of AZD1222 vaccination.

The CDR3 here is CSVQGLAGRSTGELFF. As DNA, the CDR3 is TGCAGCGTCCAGGGACTAGCGGGAAGGAGCACCGGGGAGCTGTTTTTT. The rearrangement joins TRBV29-1 to TRBJ2-2; 13 positions match TRBD2. CDR1 is SQVTM and CDR2 is ANQGSEA in the germline V gene. This CDR3 spans 16 amino acids. The V gene end was trimmed by 6 bases and the J gene end by 4 bases; junction bases not matched to a gene: 8.